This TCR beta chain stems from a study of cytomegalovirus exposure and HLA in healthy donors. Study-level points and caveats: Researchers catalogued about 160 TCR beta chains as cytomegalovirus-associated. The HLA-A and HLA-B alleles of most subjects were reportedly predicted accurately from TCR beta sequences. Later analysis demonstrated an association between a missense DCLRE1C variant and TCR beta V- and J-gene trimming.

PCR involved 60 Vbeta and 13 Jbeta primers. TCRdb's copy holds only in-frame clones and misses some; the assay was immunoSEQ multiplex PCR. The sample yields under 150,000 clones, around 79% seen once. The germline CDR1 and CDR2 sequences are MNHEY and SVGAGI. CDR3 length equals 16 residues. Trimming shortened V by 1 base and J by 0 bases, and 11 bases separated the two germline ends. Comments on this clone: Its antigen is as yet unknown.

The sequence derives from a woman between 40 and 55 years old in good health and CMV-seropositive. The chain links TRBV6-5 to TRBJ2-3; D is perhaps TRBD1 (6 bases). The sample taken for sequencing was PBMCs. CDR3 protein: CASSYWSGASTDTQYF. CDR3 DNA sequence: TGTGCCAGCAGTTACTGGTCAGGGGCTAGCACAGATACGCAGTATTTT.